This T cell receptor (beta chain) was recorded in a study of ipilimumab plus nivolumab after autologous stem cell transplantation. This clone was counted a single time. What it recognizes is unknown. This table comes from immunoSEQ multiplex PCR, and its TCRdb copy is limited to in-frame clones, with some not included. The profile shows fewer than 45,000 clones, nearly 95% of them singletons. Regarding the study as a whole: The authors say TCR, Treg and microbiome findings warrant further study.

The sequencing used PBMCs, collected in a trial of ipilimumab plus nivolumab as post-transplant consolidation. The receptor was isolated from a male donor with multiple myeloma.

The CDR3 is CASSLADRGSGNTIYF. The CDR3 DNA reads as TGCGCCAGCAGCTTGGCGGACAGGGGCTCTGGAAACACCATATATTTT. This chain links TRBV5-1 with TRBJ1-3; 9 bases are a match to TRBD1. The CDR3 has 16 residues. Germline trimming cut 0 bases from V and 0 bases from J; bases unmatched to any gene: 1. Germline values: CDR1 SGHRS, CDR2 YFSETQ. The complete variable domain, with remaining parts taken from reference TRBV5-1 and TRBJ1-3, reads KAGVTQTPRYLIKTRGQQVTLSCSPISGHRSVSWYQQTPGQGLQFLFEYFSETQRNKGNFPGRFSGRQFSNSRSEMNVSTLELGDSALYLCASSLADRGSGNTIYFGEGSWLTVV.